Listed here is a single T cell receptor beta chain. This clonotype appeared a few times. Its antigen remains unidentified. It has no much larger one-base neighbor in the sample; base qualities were not kept. This specimen belongs to a study of response to subunit inactivated influenza vaccine listed by TCRdb under 2018. For the wider study: Deep quantitative profiling of the T cell receptor repertoire was used in the study to follow responses to a trivalent subunit inactivated influenza vaccine.

The CDR3 holds 14 amino acids from the cysteine to the phenylalanine. The DNA shown is the 42-base CDR3, in frame from base 1. V loses 2 bases at its end and J loses 5 bases; junction bases beyond the gene matches: 3. In the germline V gene, CDR1 corresponds to KGHDR and CDR2 to SFDVKD. The paper as a whole reports these results and caveats: The authors suggested that each seasonal influenza vaccination may recruit only a limited number of new T cells.

Library construction relied on RT-PCR. Sequencer: Illumina HiSeq 2500. Using fastp trimming at Q25 and MiXCR clonotype assembly, TCRdb reanalyzed the public sequencing data and kept in-frame beta chains. Entries are consolidated by CDR3 protein sequence, retaining the most common genes and DNA. Here the sample has about 780,000 distinct CDR3 sequences; roughly 18% occur a single time. The top ten clones comprise about 11% of the sample. This sample comprised PBMCs from blood, obtained roughly 5 days after vaccination. This sequence originates from a man over 45 who received an inactivated influenza vaccine. Donor details come from another sample of the same person, matched by shared clones. The chain is assembled from TRBV24-1 and TRBJ2-7, with TRBD1 identical over 9 junction bases. The base sequence is TGTGCCACCAGTGATTGGGACAGGGCCCACGAGCAGTACTTC. Its amino acids are CATSDWDRAHEQYF.